These 24 T cell receptor beta chains were all obtained from the same sample, sequenced in a study of T cells in Graves' hyperthyroidism and ophthalmopathy (dated by TCRdb to about 2019). The receptor library was made with multiplex PCR. Sequencing instrument: Illumina HiSeq 2000. The TCR beta CDR3 regions were amplified from the RNA transcripts. The first round of RT-PCR for the TCR CDR3 was performed with the HTBI primer set and the Qiagen OneStep RT-PCR kit. Using fastp trimming at Q25 and MiXCR clonotype assembly, TCRdb reanalyzed the public sequencing data and kept in-frame beta chains. Here each entry gathers all rows of one CDR3 protein and keeps the most common genes and DNA. A total of nearly 750,000 distinct CDR3 sequences appear in this sample, around a third of them only once. Less than 35% of the sample rests with the top ten. Sequenced: blood. These receptors were obtained from a woman aged 40 to 55 with Graves' hyperthyroidism.

This clonotype appeared a few times. This chain links TRBV2 with TRBJ2-3, with D unclear. CDR1 and CDR2 from the germline V gene are SNHLY and FYNNEI. The CDR3 is 11 residues long. The V end lost 3 bases, the J end lost 7 bases, and 5 bases lay between the germline ends. The CDR3 nucleotides are TGTGCCAGCAGTGAGTGGAATACGCAGTATTTT. Its protein is CASSEWNTQYF.

Notes on this clonotype: This may be a read error: a much more frequent sequence differs by one nucleotide. This rearrangement joins TRBV10-3 to TRBJ2-6, with a tentative D call TRBD2 (6 bases). Germline V CDR1 and CDR2: ENHRY, SYGVKD. This CDR3 contains 19 residues. V shed 0 bases and J shed 2 bases, with 17 bases lying between them. The CDR3 nucleotides read TGTGCCATCAGTGAGTCGGTCGGAGGGCAGAGCCCTGGGGCCAACGTCCTGACTTTC. It codes for CAISESVGGQSPGANVLTF.

The rearrangement links TRBV19 to TRBJ2-3, with D unresolved. Trimming left V 3 bases short and J 3 bases short, with 10 bases between. CDR3 length: 14 amino acids. Germline CDR1 is LNHDA and CDR2 is SQIVND (reference sequence). CDR3: CASSMVLFTDTQYF. In nucleotides, the CDR3 is TGTGCCAGTAGTATGGTGCTCTTTACAGATACGCAGTATTTT.

This chain connects TRBV15 to TRBJ1-5; no definite D call. The V end lost 0 bases, the J end lost 2 bases, and 11 bases lay between the germline ends. Germline CDR1 LNHNV, CDR2 YYDKDF (reference sequence). The CDR3 totals 16 residues. In DNA, the CDR3 is TGTGCCACCAGCAGAGAGGGGAGGGATCGCAATCAGCCCCAGCATTTT. Translation gives CATSREGRDRNQPQHF.

Remarks on this clonotype: The junction departs from germline at one end; a sequencing error may be responsible. The rearrangement links TRBV10-1 to TRBJ2-2; a weak D match, TRBD1 (5 bases). Per the germline V gene, CDR1 is WNHNN and CDR2 is SYGVQD (reference sequence). The CDR3 totals 14 residues. CDR3 loop: CASSPQGIAGELFF. The CDR3 nucleotides are TGTGCCAGCAGCCCCCAGGGAATCGCCGGGGAGCTGTTTTTT.

Ten or more counts support this clonotype. The germline gene is not matched at one end of the junction; a read error may be the cause. The V gene is TRBV19, the J gene TRBJ1-2, with D unresolved. The CDR3 extends over 13 amino acids. Germline CDR1 and CDR2: LNHDA and SQIVND (reference sequence). The DNA of the CDR3 is TGTGCCAGTACTATAGGAGTTAACTATGGCTACACCTTC. This translates into CASTIGVNYGYTF.

This clonotype was seen ten or more times. The CDR3, as DNA: TGTGCCAGCAGTTACAGGGGTCAAGAGACCCAGTACTTC. As protein: CASSYRGQETQYF. V usage is TRBV7-2 and J usage is TRBJ2-5; TRBD1 matches 7 bases. This CDR3 contains 13 residues. The germline V gene has CDR1 SGHTA and CDR2 FQGNSA. J lost 2 bases, V lost 6 bases, and 3 bases had no gene match.

The genes are TRBV9 and TRBJ2-4, with 8 nucleotides matching TRBD1. CDR1 is SGDLS, CDR2 YYNGEE, per germline. V shed 8 bases, J shed 0 bases, and the junction held 4 bases outside the gene matches. CDR3 length: 14 amino acids. In nucleotides, the CDR3 is TGTGCCAGTCGGGACAGGTTAGCCAAAAACATTCAGTACTTC. Its translation: CASRDRLAKNIQYF.

This clonotype occurred many times. The chain employs TRBV19 and TRBJ1-2; no firm D call. Trimming stripped 3 bases from V and 1 base from J, with 12 bases between. CDR1 is LNHDA, CDR2 SQIVND, per germline (reference sequence). This CDR3 region has 15 residues. Here the CDR3 DNA reads TGTGCCAGTAGTATGGGGTCCGGTGATAACTATGGCTACACCTTC. Translating gives CASSMGSGDNYGYTF. Full variable domain (remainder filled in from reference TRBV19 and TRBJ1-2): DGGITQSPKYLFRKEGQNVTLSCEQNLNHDAMYWYRQDPGQGLRLIYYSQIVNDFQKGDIAEGYSVSREKKESFPLTVTSAQKNPTAFYLCASSMGSGDNYGYTFGSGTRLTVV.

The sample holds many counts of this clonotype. The J gene is TRBJ2-5, the V gene TRBV7-2; D is possibly TRBD2 (7 bases). The germline V gene has CDR1 SGHTA and CDR2 FQGNSA. The CDR3 is 18 amino acids. V was trimmed by 2 bases and J by 4 bases, leaving 23 bases between them. CDR3 amino acids: CASSLLRGGGTLRETQYF. The CDR3 DNA sequence: TGTGCCAGCAGCTTATTGCGTGGGGGGGGCACCCTCCGAGAGACCCAGTACTTC. The whole variable domain, filled in from reference TRBV7-2 and TRBJ2-5, reads GAGVSQSPSNKVTEKGKDVELRCDPISGHTALYWYRQSLGQGLEFLIYFQGNSAPDKSGLPSDRFSAERTGGSVSTLTIQRTQQEDSAVYLCASSLLRGGGTLRETQYFGPGTRLLVL.

There are many counts of this clonotype. The genes are TRBV4-3 and TRBJ2-7; possibly TRBD1 for D (6 bases). CDR3 size: 15 residues. Germline V CDR1 and CDR2: LGHNA, YSLEER. The V and J ends lost 3 bases and 0 bases respectively, with 12 bases between them. This CDR3 is CASSQGHPSSYEQYF. The CDR3 bases are TGCGCCAGCAGCCAGGGACACCCTAGCTCCTACGAGCAGTACTTC.

Points on this clonotype: Relative to the germline gene, one junction end is altered; a read error may explain this. The chain recombines TRBV7-8 with TRBJ2-7; 8 bases line up with TRBD2. This CDR3 region has 13 residues. Germline values: CDR1 SGHVS, CDR2 FQNEAQ. CDR3 sequence reads: CASGLAGGYEQCF. CDR3 DNA: TGTGCCAGCGGTCTCGCGGGGGGCTACGAGCAGTGCTTC.

This clonotype was seen more than once but under ten times. The chain couples TRBV10-3 to TRBJ1-6; D is possibly TRBD1 (6 bases). The CDR3 loop spans 14 amino acids. Germline CDR1 reads ENHRY; CDR2 reads SYGVKD. Trimming took off 10 bases at V and 7 bases at J, with 17 bases between the two ends. The CDR3 protein is CASRPRGANSPLHF. The CDR3 bases are TGTGCCAGCAGACCCAGGGGCGCGAATTCACCCCTCCACTTT.

V gene TRBV15 combines with J gene TRBJ1-1; possibly TRBD1 for D (5 bases). V was trimmed by 4 bases and J by 5 bases, leaving 17 bases between them. CDR3 size: 15 residues. Germline V gene sequence: CDR1 LNHNV, CDR2 YYDKDF (reference sequence). CDR3 nucleotides: TGTGCCACCAGCATCAAAGTTCGAGGGGAAACTGAAGCTTTCTTT. It encodes CATSIKVRGETEAFF.

V is TRBV25-1 and J is TRBJ1-1; D uncertain. Germline CDR1 reads MGHDK; CDR2 reads SYGVNS. The CDR3 totals 13 residues. Deletions cut 7 bases from V and 4 bases from J, with 13 bases between. The CDR3 here is CASTRLPGTEAFF. CDR3 coding DNA: TGTGCCAGCACCCGTCTCCCTGGCACTGAAGCTTTCTTT.

Of note for this clonotype: One end of the junction does not line up with germline, which may come from a read error. The CDR3 DNA is TGTGCCAGCAGCGTAGGCTTACAGGGTAATGGAGACACCATATATTTT. It specifies CASSVGLQGNGDTIYF. The rearrangement uses TRBV9 and TRBJ1-3; D might be TRBD1 (6 bases). Germline V lookup: CDR1 SGDLS, CDR2 YYNGEE. This CDR3 comprises 16 residues.

This clonotype was recorded only once. A read error may explain this, as a much larger clone is one base away. The chain recombines TRBV20-1 with TRBJ2-7, with TRBD1 matching 8 bases. Germline CDR1 reads DFQATT; CDR2 reads SNEGSKA (reference sequence). The V gene end was trimmed by 4 bases and the J gene end by 3 bases; junction bases not matched to a gene: 8. The CDR3 sequence is 14 residues long. The CDR3 loop is CSAMDRVGFYEQYF. DNA of the CDR3: TGCAGTGCTATGGACAGGGTTGGTTTCTACGAGCAGTACTTC.

With respect to this clonotype: Since a much larger clone is just one base distant, this may be a read error. The chain recombines TRBV7-2 with TRBJ2-7; no reliable D call. The CDR3 sequence is 15 residues long. Germline-derived CDR1 and CDR2 are SGHTA and FQGNSA. The CDR3 region is CAGSSPRLDVHEQYF. Written as DNA, the CDR3 is TGTGCCGGCAGCTCGCCCCGACTGGACGTACACGAGCAGTACTTC. The complete variable domain, with remaining parts taken from reference TRBV7-2 and TRBJ2-7, reads GAGVSQSPSNKVTEKGKDVELRCDPISGHTALYWYRQSLGQGLEFLIYFQGNSAPDKSGLPSDRFSAERTGGSVSTLTIQRTQQEDSAVYLCAGSSPRLDVHEQYFGPGTRLTVT.

This chain links TRBV14 with TRBJ2-7; TRBD1 matches at 8 bases. Germline assignment: CDR1 SGHDN and CDR2 FVKESK. Trimming removed 4 bases from V and 4 bases from J; junction bases left unmatched: 9. The CDR3 is 15 amino acids. CDR3 nucleotides: TGTGCCAGCAGCCCCTCTTGGACAGGGAGGTACGAGCAGTACTTC. It translates to CASSPSWTGRYEQYF.

There are many counts of this clonotype. This chain links TRBV12-3 or TRBV12-4 with TRBJ1-2; D might be TRBD1 (5 bases). This CDR3 is 14 amino acids long. Trimming shortened V by 7 bases and J by 4 bases, and 16 bases separated the two germline ends. The CDR3 nucleotides are TGTGCCAGCACCTTCGGGGGGTTCGTCTATGGCTACACCTTC. This encodes CASTFGGFVYGYTF.

This clonotype occurred a few times. The chain carries TRBV24-1 and TRBJ2-3, with 7 bases that match TRBD1. V lost 8 bases and J lost 6; bases outside the gene matches: 4. Per the germline V gene, CDR1 is KGHDR and CDR2 is SFDVKD. This CDR3 has 12 amino acids. CDR3 nucleotides: TGTGCCACCAAGGGGGCAGGGGATACGCAGTATTTT. As protein: CATKGAGDTQYF.

The chain employs TRBV7-9 and TRBJ2-5; tentatively, D is TRBD1 or TRBD2 (6 bases each). The CDR3 consists of 16 residues. Germline V gives CDR1 SEHNR, CDR2 FQNEAQ (reference sequence). V lost 4 bases, J lost 5 bases, and 20 bases lay in between. The CDR3 protein is CASSWGAGMRTETQYF. The CDR3 DNA reads as TGTGCCAGCAGCTGGGGGGCCGGTATGAGGACGGAGACCCAGTACTTC.

The V call is TRBV20-1, the J call TRBJ2-2; D remains unclear. The V end was cut by 3 bases, the J end by 3 bases, with 8 bases between. CDR3 length: 13 amino acids. The germline V gene encodes CDR1 DFQATT and CDR2 SNEGSKA (reference sequence). CDR3 DNA: TGCAGTGCTAGCACGACGGACACCGGGGAGCTGTTTTTT. Encoded protein: CSASTTDTGELFF.

This clonotype was recorded many times. The rearrangement links TRBV10-3 to TRBJ1-6, with D perhaps matching TRBD1 (5 bases). The CDR3 spans 14 residues. V lost 6 bases, J lost 9 bases, and 15 bases lay in between. Germline V gives CDR1 ENHRY, CDR2 SYGVKD. The CDR3 nucleotides read TGTGCCATCAGGACCAACCCAGGGAGTTCACCCCTCCACTTT. It encodes CAIRTNPGSSPLHF.